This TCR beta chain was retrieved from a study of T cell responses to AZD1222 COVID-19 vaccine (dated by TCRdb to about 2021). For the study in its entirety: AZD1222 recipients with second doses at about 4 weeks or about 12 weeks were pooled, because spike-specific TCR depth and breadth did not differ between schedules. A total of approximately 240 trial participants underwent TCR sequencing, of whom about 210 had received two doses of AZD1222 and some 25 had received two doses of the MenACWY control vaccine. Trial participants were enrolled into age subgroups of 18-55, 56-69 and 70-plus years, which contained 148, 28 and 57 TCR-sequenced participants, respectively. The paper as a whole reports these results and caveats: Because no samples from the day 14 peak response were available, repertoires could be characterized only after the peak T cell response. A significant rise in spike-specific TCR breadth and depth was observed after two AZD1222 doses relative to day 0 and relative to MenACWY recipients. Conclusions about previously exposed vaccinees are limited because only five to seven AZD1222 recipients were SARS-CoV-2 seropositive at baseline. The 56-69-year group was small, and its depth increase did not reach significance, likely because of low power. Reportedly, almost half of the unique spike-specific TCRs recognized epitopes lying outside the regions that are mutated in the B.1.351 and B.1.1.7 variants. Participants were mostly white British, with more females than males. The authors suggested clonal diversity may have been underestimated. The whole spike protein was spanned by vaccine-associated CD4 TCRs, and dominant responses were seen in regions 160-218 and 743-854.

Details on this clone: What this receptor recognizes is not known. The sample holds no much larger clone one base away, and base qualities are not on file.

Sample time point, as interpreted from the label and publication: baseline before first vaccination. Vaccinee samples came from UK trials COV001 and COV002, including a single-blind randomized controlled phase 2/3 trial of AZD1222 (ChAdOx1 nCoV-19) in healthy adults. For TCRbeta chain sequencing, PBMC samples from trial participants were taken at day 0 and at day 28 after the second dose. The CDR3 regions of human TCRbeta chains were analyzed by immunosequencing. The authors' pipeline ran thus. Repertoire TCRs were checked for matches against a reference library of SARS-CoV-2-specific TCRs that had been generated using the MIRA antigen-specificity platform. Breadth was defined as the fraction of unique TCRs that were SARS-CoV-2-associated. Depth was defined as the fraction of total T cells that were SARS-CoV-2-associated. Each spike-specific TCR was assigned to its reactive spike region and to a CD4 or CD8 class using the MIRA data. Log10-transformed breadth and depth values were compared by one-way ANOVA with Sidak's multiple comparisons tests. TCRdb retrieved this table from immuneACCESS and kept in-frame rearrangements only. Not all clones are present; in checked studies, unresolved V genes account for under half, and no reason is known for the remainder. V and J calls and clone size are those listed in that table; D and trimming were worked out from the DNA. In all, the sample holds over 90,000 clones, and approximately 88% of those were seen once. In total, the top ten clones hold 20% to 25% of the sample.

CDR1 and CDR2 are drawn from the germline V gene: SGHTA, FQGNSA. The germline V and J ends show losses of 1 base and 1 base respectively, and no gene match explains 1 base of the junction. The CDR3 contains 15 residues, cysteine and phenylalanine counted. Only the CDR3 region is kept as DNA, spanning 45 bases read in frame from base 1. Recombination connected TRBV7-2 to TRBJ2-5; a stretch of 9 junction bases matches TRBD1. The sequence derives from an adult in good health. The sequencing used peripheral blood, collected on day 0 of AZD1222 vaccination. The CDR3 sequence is CASSLGQGVQETQYF. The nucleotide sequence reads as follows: TGTGCCAGCAGCTTAGGACAGGGGGTCCAAGAGACCCAGTACTTC.